Following are 6 T cell receptor beta chains from one sample sequenced in a study of T cells in Graves' hyperthyroidism and ophthalmopathy (dated 2019 in TCRdb). The protocol used for the library was multiplex PCR. The instrument was an Illumina HiSeq 2000. The TCR beta CDR3 regions were amplified from RNA transcripts. The first round of RT-PCR for the TCR CDR3 was performed with the HTBI primer set and the Qiagen OneStep RT-PCR kit. TCRdb itself trimmed the public reads at Q25 with fastp, ran MiXCR and retained productive beta chains. Every CDR3 protein is listed once, alongside the most common genes and DNA of its rows. In this sample the table shows hundreds of thousands of distinct CDR3 sequences, 35% to 45% of which occur a single time. Approximately 10% of the sample is held by the ten biggest clonotypes. What was sequenced was blood. These receptor sequences come from a man in his late teens or twenties with Graves' hyperthyroidism.

CDR3 nucleotides: TGTGCCAGCAGCTTCCCTGAGGGGGGCCGAGAAGCTTTCTTT. Translating gives CASSFPEGGREAFF. The chain couples TRBV9 to TRBJ1-1, with D possibly being TRBD1 (6 bases). V was clipped by 4 bases and J by 8 bases, with 18 bases between them. Germline V gives CDR1 SGDLS, CDR2 YYNGEE. The CDR3 sequence is 14 residues long.

The table lists this clonotype with many counts. The rearrangement links TRBV5-1 to TRBJ1-4; tentatively, D is TRBD1 (6 bases). This CDR3 has 15 amino acids. The V gene's germline CDR1 is SGHRS and CDR2 YFSETQ. Trimming cost V 0 bases and J 5 bases, with 11 bases left between them. CDR3: CASSLVGTPNEKLFF. CDR3 DNA: TGCGCCAGCAGCTTGGTGGGGACACCAAATGAAAAACTGTTTTTT. The full variable domain, with the rest looked up from reference TRBV5-1 and TRBJ1-4, is KAGVTQTPRYLIKTRGQQVTLSCSPISGHRSVSWYQQTPGQGLQFLFEYFSETQRNKGNFPGRFSGRQFSNSRSEMNVSTLELGDSALYLCASSLVGTPNEKLFFGSGTQLSVL.

V is TRBV29-1 and J is TRBJ1-1, with D perhaps TRBD1 (6 bases). This CDR3 is built from 12 residues. Trimming cost V 8 bases and J 1 base, with 11 bases left between them. Per the germline V gene, CDR1 is SQVTM and CDR2 is ANQGSEA. CDR3 loop: CSLGQPNTEAFF. CDR3 sequence (DNA): TGCAGCCTAGGACAGCCGAACACTGAAGCTTTCTTT.

This clonotype appeared many times. The V gene is TRBV7-8, the J gene TRBJ2-5, with 10 nucleotides matching TRBD2. The germline CDR1 and CDR2 sequences are SGHVS and FQNEAQ. The CDR3 runs to 16 residues. The ends lost 4 bases at V and 2 bases at J; junction bases unmatched: 7. Here the CDR3 DNA reads TGTGCCAGCAGCTACTCCGGGACTAGCGTACAAGAGACCCAGTACTTC. Residues: CASSYSGTSVQETQYF.

This clonotype was seen a few times. The rearrangement joins TRBV12-3 or TRBV12-4 to TRBJ2-7, with D uncertain. Trimming cost V 4 bases and J 0 bases, with 10 bases left between them. There are 14 residues in the CDR3. The CDR3, as DNA: TGTGCCAGCAGTTCACAGCCTTTCTCCTACGAGCAGTACTTC. Protein: CASSSQPFSYEQYF.

This clonotype was recorded a few times. V gene TRBV12-3 or TRBV12-4 combines with J gene TRBJ1-5, with D maybe TRBD1 (5 bases). Trimming pared 5 bases from V and 8 bases from J, leaving 16 bases between. This CDR3 is built from 14 residues. The CDR3 here is CASSGGGGREPQHF. CDR3 DNA: TGTGCCAGCAGTGGGGGTGGTGGGCGGGAGCCCCAGCATTTT.